Detailed here is one TCR beta chain. The target antigen is unknown. TCRdb itself ran the reads through MiXCR, one entry per CDR3 protein. This sample has roughly 69,000 distinct CDR3 sequences, with around 28% found just once. The CDR3 is 14 amino acids. Looked up from germline, CDR1 is SGHVS and CDR2 is FQNEAQ. Trimming removed 1 base from V and 3 bases from J, with 7 bases in between. This record comes from a study of T cell repertoires in cytomegalovirus infection. About the research overall: In public TCR beta signatures, there were indications of both CMV infection and matching HLA type. Points from the study as a whole: There were carriers of CMV plus the relevant HLA, and cumulative public TCR beta family frequency identified them. The ex vivo response showed dominance by HLA-C-restricted CMV-specific TCR beta clonotypes.

This chain uses TRBV7-8 with TRBJ1-5, with D uncertain. The material was CD8+ T cells from cultured PBMCs, obtained from culture after CMV antigen stimulation. The source of this sequence is a human donor in good health (CMV status not recorded). Some clones in this sample may be carry-over from other donors' samples. DNA for the CDR3: TGTGCCAGCAGCTTAGTCCCCTTCAATCAGCCCCAGCATTTT. It encodes CASSLVPFNQPQHF.